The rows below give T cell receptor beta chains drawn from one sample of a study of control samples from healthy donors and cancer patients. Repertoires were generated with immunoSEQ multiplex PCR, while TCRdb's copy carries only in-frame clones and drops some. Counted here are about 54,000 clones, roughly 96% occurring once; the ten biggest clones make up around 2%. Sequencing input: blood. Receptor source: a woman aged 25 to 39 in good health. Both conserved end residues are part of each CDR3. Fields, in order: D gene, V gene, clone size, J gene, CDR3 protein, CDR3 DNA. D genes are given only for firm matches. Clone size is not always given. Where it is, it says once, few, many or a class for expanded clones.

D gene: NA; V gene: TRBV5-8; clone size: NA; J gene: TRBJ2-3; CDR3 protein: CASSLEGRTDTQYF; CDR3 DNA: TGTGCCAGCAGCTTGGAGGGGAGGACAGATACGCAGTATTTT
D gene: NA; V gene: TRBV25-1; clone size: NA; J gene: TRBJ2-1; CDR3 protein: CASRWGGEQFF; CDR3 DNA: TGTGCCAGTCGGTGGGGCGGCGAGCAGTTCTTC
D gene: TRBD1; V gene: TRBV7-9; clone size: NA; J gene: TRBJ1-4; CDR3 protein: CASSFRQGSNEKLFF; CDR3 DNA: TGTGCCAGCAGCTTCCGACAGGGCTCAAATGAAAAACTGTTTTTT
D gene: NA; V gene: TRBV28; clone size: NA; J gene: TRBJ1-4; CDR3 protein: CASSLTTGNEKLFF; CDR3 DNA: TGTGCCAGCAGTTTAACGACAGGAAATGAAAAACTGTTTTTT
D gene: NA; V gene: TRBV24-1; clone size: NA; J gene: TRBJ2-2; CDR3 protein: CATSGTAGQTSGELFF; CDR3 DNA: TGTGCCACCAGTGGAACTGCGGGACAGACCTCCGGGGAGCTGTTTTTT
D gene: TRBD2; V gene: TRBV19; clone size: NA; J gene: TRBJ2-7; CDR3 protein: CASSLVAGGYSEQYF; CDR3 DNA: TGTGCCAGTAGTCTCGTAGCGGGAGGTTACTCCGAGCAGTACTTC
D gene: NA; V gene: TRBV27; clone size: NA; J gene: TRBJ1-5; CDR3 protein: CASSSLFQSQPQHF; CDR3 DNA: TGTGCCAGCAGTTCCCTATTTCAGAGTCAGCCCCAGCATTTT
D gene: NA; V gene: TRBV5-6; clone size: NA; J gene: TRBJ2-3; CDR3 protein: CASSPAGTDTQYF; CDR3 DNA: TGTGCCAGCAGCCCCGCGGGCACAGATACGCAGTATTTT
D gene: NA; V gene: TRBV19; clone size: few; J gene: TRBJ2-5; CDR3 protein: CASSIWGETQYF; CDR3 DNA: TGTGCCAGTAGTATCTGGGGGGAGACCCAGTACTTC
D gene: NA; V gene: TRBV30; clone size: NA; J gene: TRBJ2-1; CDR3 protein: CAWSVGGDEQFF; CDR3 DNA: TGTGCCTGGAGTGTAGGGGGTGATGAGCAGTTCTTC
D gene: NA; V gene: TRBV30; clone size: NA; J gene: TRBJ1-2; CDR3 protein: CAWSLDGANYGYTF; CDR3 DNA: TGTGCCTGGAGTTTGGACGGCGCTAACTATGGCTACACCTTC
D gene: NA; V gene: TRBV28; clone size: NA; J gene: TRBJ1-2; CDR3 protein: CASSTSRRPFNYGYTF; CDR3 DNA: TGTGCCAGCAGTACCAGCCGAAGGCCTTTTAACTATGGCTACACCTTC
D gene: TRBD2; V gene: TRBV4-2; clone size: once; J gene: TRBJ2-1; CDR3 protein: CASSQGTSGSSYNEQFF; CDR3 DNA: TGTGCCAGCAGCCAAGGGACTAGCGGGAGCTCCTACAATGAGCAGTTCTTC
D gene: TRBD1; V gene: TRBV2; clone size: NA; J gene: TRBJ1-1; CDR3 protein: CASSYSGTGDVAFF; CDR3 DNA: TGTGCCAGCAGTTACTCCGGGACAGGGGACGTAGCTTTCTTT
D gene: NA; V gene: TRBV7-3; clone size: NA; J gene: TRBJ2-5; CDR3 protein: CASSLQRNGGTQYF; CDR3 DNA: TGTGCCAGCAGCTTACAGCGGAACGGGGGGACCCAGTACTTC
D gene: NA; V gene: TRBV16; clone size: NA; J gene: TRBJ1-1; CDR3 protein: CASSPPFRSGVQAFF; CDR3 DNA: TGTGCCAGCAGCCCACCCTTCCGCTCAGGGGTTCAAGCTTTCTTT
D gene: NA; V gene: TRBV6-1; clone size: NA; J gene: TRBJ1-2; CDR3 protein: CASSESGGPDGYTF; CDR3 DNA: TGTGCCAGCAGTGAATCGGGGGGACCGGATGGCTACACCTTC
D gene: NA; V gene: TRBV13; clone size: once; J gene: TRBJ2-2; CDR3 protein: CASSTRLTGELFF; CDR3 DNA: TGTGCCAGCAGCACCCGACTTACCGGGGAGCTGTTTTTT
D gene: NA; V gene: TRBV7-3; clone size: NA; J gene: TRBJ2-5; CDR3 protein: CASSLQGQETQYF; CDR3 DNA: TGTGCCAGCAGCTTACAGGGGCAAGAGACCCAGTACTTC
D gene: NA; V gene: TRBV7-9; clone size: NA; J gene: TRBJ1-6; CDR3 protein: CASSLAVATGFRSPLHF; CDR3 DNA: TGTGCCAGCAGCTTAGCAGTCGCGACAGGATTTCGTTCACCCCTCCACTTT
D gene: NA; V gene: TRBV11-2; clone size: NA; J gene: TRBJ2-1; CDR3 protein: CASSLTRRDEQFF; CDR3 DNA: TGTGCCAGCAGCTTGACTCGGCGGGATGAGCAGTTCTTC
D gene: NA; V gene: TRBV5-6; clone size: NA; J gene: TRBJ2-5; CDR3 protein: CASSSLRGSRETQYF; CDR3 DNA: TGTGCCAGCAGCTCCCTACGGGGAAGCCGAGAGACCCAGTACTTC
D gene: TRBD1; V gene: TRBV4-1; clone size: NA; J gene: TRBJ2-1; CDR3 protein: CASSARDRNEQFF; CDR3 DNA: TGCGCCAGCAGCGCCCGGGACAGGAATGAGCAGTTCTTC
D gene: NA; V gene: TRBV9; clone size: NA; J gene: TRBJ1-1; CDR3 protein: CASTQGPMNTEAFF; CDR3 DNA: TGTGCCAGCACCCAAGGACCGATGAACACTGAAGCTTTCTTT
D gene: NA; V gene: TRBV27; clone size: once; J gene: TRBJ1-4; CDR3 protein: CASSLSPTNEKLFF; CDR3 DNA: TGTGCCAGCAGTTTATCCCCGACAAATGAAAAACTGTTTTTT
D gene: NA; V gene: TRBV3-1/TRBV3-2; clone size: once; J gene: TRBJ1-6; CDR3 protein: CASSGDGYVSPLHF; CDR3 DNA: TGTGCCAGCAGCGGCGACGGGTATGTTTCACCCCTCCACTTT
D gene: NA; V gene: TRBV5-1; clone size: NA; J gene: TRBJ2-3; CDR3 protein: CASSISTDTQYF; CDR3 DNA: TGCGCCAGCAGCATAAGCACAGATACGCAGTATTTT
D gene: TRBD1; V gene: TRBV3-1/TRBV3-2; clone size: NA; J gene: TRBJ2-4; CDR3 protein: CASSPTGNIQYF; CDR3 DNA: TGTGCCAGCAGCCCGACAGGGAACATTCAGTACTTC
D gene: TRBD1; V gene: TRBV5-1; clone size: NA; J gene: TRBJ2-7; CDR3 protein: CASSPPGQGAPREQYF; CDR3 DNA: TGCGCCAGCAGCCCACCCGGACAGGGGGCGCCCCGCGAGCAGTACTTC
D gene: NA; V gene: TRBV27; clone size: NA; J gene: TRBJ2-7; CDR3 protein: CASFSASYEQYF; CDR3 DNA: TGTGCCAGTTTCAGCGCATCCTACGAGCAGTACTTC
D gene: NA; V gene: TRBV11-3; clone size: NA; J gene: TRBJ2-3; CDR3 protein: CASSGPFPDTQYF; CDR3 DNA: TGTGCCAGCAGCGGCCCCTTTCCAGATACGCAGTATTTT
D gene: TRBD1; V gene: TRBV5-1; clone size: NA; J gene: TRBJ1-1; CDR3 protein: CASSSYRGTAEAFF; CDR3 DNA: TGCGCCAGCAGCTCATACAGGGGCACAGCTGAAGCTTTCTTT
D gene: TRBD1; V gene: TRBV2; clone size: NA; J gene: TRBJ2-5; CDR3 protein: CASSAWTGVFRETQYF; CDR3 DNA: TGTGCCAGCAGTGCCTGGACAGGGGTTTTTCGAGAGACCCAGTACTTC
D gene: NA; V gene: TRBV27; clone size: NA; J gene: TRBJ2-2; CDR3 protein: CASSLIKGTGELFF; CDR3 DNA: TGTGCCAGCAGTTTAATCAAGGGCACCGGGGAGCTGTTTTTT
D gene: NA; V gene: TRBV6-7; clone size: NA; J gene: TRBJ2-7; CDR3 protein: CASSRGDSEQYF; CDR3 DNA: TGTGCCAGCAGTCGGGGAGATTCCGAGCAGTACTTC
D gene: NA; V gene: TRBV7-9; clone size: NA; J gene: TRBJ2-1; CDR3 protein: CASSLGGGNEQFF; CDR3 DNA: TGTGCCAGCAGCTTAGGGGGTGGCAATGAGCAGTTCTTC
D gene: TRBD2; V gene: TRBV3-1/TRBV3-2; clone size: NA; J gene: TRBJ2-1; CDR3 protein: CASSQEASGSSYNEQFF; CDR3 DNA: TGTGCCAGCAGCCAAGAGGCTAGCGGGAGCTCCTACAATGAGCAGTTCTTC
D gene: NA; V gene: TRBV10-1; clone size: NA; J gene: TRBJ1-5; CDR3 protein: CANRVGIGVEQPQHF; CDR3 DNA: TGCGCCAATCGGGTGGGGATAGGCGTGGAACAGCCCCAGCATTTT
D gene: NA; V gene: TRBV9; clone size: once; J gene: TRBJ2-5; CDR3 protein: CASSVGGGGQETQYF; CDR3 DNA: TGTGCCAGCAGCGTAGGGGGTGGGGGCCAAGAGACCCAGTACTTC
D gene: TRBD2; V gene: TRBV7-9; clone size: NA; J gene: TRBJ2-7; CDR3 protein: CASSLVISGRGKEQYF; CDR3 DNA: TGTGCCAGCAGCTTAGTGATTAGCGGGAGAGGGAAGGAGCAGTACTTC
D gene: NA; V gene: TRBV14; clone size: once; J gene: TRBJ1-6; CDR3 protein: CASSRDRGSYSPLHF; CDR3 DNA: TGTGCCAGCAGCCGAGATCGCGGTAGCTACTCACCCCTCCACTTT
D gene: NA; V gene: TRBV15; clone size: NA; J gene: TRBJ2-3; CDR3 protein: CATSRSGTASTDTQYF; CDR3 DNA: TGTGCCACCAGCAGATCCGGGACTGCTAGCACAGATACGCAGTATTTT